This is a list of T cell receptor beta chains from one sample in a study of cytomegalovirus exposure and HLA in healthy donors. Data came from immunoSEQ multiplex PCR; TCRdb stores just in-frame clones and leaves some out. The sample holds about 120,000 clones; 50% to 75% are singletons and the top ten take approximately 8%. The sequenced sample consisted of PBMCs. Source of these receptors: a woman aged 40 to 50 in good health and CMV-seropositive. CDR3s include the opening cysteine and the closing phenylalanine or tryptophan. The D gene is left open where the match is weak. A row's size may be missing; if present it is once, few, many or a size class.

TRBJ2-2,TRBV5-1,NA,NA,TGCGCCAGCAGCTTGGCCCAGGAGAACACCGGGGAGCTGTTTTTT,CASSLAQENTGELFF
TRBJ2-7,TRBV4-2,TRBD1,NA,TGTGCCAGCAGTCTACAGGGACAGGTGTACGAGCAGTACTTC,CASSLQGQVYEQYF
TRBJ2-1,TRBV7-9,TRBD2,NA,TGTGCCAGCAGCCGAAAAGAGCGGGGGGCCATCAATGAGCAGTTCTTC,CASSRKERGAINEQFF
TRBJ2-7,TRBV6-1,TRBD2,NA,TGTGCCAGCAGGGGGACTAGCGGGATCTACGAGCAGTACTTC,CASRGTSGIYEQYF
TRBJ2-1,TRBV5-1,NA,NA,TGCGCCAGCAGTCTCAGGGGGGAGAGCAATGAGCAGTTCTTC,CASSLRGESNEQFF
TRBJ2-1,TRBV5-1,NA,NA,TGCGCCAGCAGCTTGATCCCCCGCGAGAGCTCCTACAATGAGCAGTTCTTC,CASSLIPRESSYNEQFF
TRBJ1-1,TRBV19,TRBD1,NA,TGTGCCAGTAGTTTACAGGGGGCGGTCACTGAAGCTTTCTTT,CASSLQGAVTEAFF
TRBJ2-5,TRBV25-1,TRBD1,NA,TGTGCCAGCAGTAGACAGGGAGAGACCCAGTACTTC,CASSRQGETQYF
TRBJ2-7,TRBV10-1,NA,NA,TGCGCCAGCAGTGAGTCTTTCGGACAGACCGAGCAGTACTTC,CASSESFGQTEQYF
TRBJ1-1,TRBV7-3,TRBD1,few,TGTGCCAGCAGCTTGAAATGGGACAGGGATATTTCGGAAGCTTTCTTT,CASSLKWDRDISEAFF
TRBJ1-1,TRBV11-1,NA,NA,TGTGCCAGCAGCTTTAACGGGAACACTGAAGCTTTCTTT,CASSFNGNTEAFF
TRBJ2-7,TRBV7-2,TRBD2,NA,TGTGCCAGCAGCTTAAGCGCGGGAGGCCCCTACGAGCAGTACTTC,CASSLSAGGPYEQYF
TRBJ2-5,TRBV7-2,NA,NA,TGTGCCAGCAGCTTATGGGGGGGCGGAAACCAAGAGACCCAGTACTTC,CASSLWGGGNQETQYF
TRBJ1-1,TRBV30,NA,NA,TGTGCCTGGAGTGTTGTGGGGGGAACTGAAGCTTTCTTT,CAWSVVGGTEAFF
TRBJ2-3,TRBV5-6,NA,once,TGTGCCAGCGAGAGGGGGACAGATACGCAGTATTTT,CASERGTDTQYF
TRBJ2-2,TRBV5-1,TRBD2,NA,TGCGCCAGCAGCGAAACTAGCGGGGGGACGAACACCGGGGAGCTGTTTTTT,CASSETSGGTNTGELFF
TRBJ2-2,TRBV9,TRBD1,NA,TGTGCCAGCAGCCCAGGGGGTGGGGAGCTGTTTTTT,CASSPGGGELFF
TRBJ1-2,TRBV30,NA,NA,TGTGCCTGGAGTCGGGGGGGGGTTGGCTACACCTTC,CAWSRGGVGYTF
TRBJ1-2,TRBV29-1,NA,once,TGCAGCGCCTTGAACGGGGTAGGCTATGGCTACACCTTC,CSALNGVGYGYTF
TRBJ2-2,TRBV6-5,NA,NA,TGTGCCAGCAGTTATCTTCAAGGGGCCAACACCGGGGAGCTGTTTTTT,CASSYLQGANTGELFF
TRBJ2-3,TRBV5-1,TRBD2,few,TGCGCCAGCAGCATTAGCGGGAGAGGCACAGATACGCAGTATTTT,CASSISGRGTDTQYF
TRBJ1-2,TRBV19,TRBD1,once,TGTGCCAGTGAGTTGCAGGGGGCTTCAGGGTATGGCTACACCTTC,CASELQGASGYGYTF
TRBJ2-2,TRBV6-4,TRBD2,few,TGTGCCAGCAGTGACTCGAGACTAGCGGGTAACACCGGGGAGCTGTTTTTT,CASSDSRLAGNTGELFF
TRBJ1-2,TRBV18,NA,NA,TGTGCCAGCTCACCACAGACAGAGAATGGCTACACCTTC,CASSPQTENGYTF
TRBJ1-1,TRBV18,NA,NA,TGTGCCAGCTCACCAAAACAGGGAACTGAAGCTTTCTTT,CASSPKQGTEAFF
TRBJ2-5,TRBV11-3,TRBD1,once,TGTGCCAGCAGCCCTAGTAGGACAGGGCAAGAGACCCAGTACTTC,CASSPSRTGQETQYF
TRBJ1-5,TRBV9,NA,NA,TGTGCCAGCAGCGTAGGACGGGGGCCCCAGCATTTT,CASSVGRGPQHF
TRBJ2-1,TRBV7-2,NA,NA,TGTGCCAGCAGCTCCGCGGGACGCAGTGAGCAGTTCTTC,CASSSAGRSEQFF
TRBJ1-1,TRBV6-1,TRBD1,NA,TGTGCCAGCAGTGAAGTTGGCAGGGGGACTGAAGCTTTCTTT,CASSEVGRGTEAFF
TRBJ2-7,TRBV6-5,NA,few,TGTGCCAGCAGCCAAACAGGGAGCTACGAGCAGTACTTC,CASSQTGSYEQYF
TRBJ1-2,TRBV18,NA,NA,TGTGCCAGCTCACCAGAAAGGGAGAACAACTATGGCTACACCTTC,CASSPERENNYGYTF
TRBJ2-3,TRBV4-1,NA,NA,TGCGCCAGCAGCCAAGAAGGCGGGAAGACAGATACGCAGTATTTT,CASSQEGGKTDTQYF
TRBJ1-4,TRBV5-1,NA,NA,TGCGCCAGCAGCTTGAGCGGGTCCGAAAAACTGTTTTTT,CASSLSGSEKLFF
TRBJ1-4,TRBV6-6,TRBD1,once,TGTGCCAGCAGGTTGGACAGGGGAAATGAAAAACTGTTTTTT,CASRLDRGNEKLFF
TRBJ1-1,TRBV7-8,TRBD1,NA,TGTGCCAGCAGCTTGACAGGGGTAAGCACTGAAGCTTTCTTT,CASSLTGVSTEAFF
TRBJ2-3,TRBV5-1,NA,NA,TGCGCCAGCAGCTTGGTAGCTACTGGGACAGATACGCAGTATTTT,CASSLVATGTDTQYF
TRBJ2-1,TRBV13,TRBD2,once,TGTGCCAGCAGCTTAATGGTGGGACTACGAAATGAGCAGTTCTTC,CASSLMVGLRNEQFF
TRBJ1-5,TRBV7-8,NA,NA,TGTGCCAGCAGCTTAGCTGGACAGAGCAATCAGCCCCAGCATTTT,CASSLAGQSNQPQHF
TRBJ2-1,TRBV7-8,TRBD2,few,TGTGCCAGCAGCTTCGGGGGAACTAGCGGCACGAGCTCCTACAATGAGCAGTTCTTC,CASSFGGTSGTSSYNEQFF
TRBJ2-7,TRBV18,NA,NA,TGTGCCAGCTCACCGTGGACTGACTACGAGCAGTACTTC,CASSPWTDYEQYF
TRBJ2-3,TRBV27,NA,NA,TGTGCCAGCAGTTTGAGCTTGGGCACAGATACGCAGTATTTT,CASSLSLGTDTQYF